This record looks at one T cell receptor beta chain sequence and its context. The data stem from a study of blood T cell repertoires in COVID-19. Produced via immunoSEQ multiplex PCR; TCRdb's table is partial and in-frame only. The sample contains 85,000 to 95,000 clones, roughly 84% of which appear only once. Looked up from germline, CDR1 is SGHTA and CDR2 is FQGNSA. The V segment lost 1 base and the J segment 4 bases; nucleotides outside the gene matches: 5. This CDR3 has 15 amino acids. This TCR was sampled from an elderly woman with acute or convalescent COVID-19. What was sequenced was peripheral blood. V usage is TRBV7-2 and J usage is TRBJ2-7, with TRBD2 identical over 9 bases. Here the CDR3 reads CASSLVLAGLYEQYF. The CDR3 bases are TGTGCCAGCAGCTTAGTTCTAGCGGGACTATACGAGCAGTACTTC. The whole variable domain, filled in from reference TRBV7-2 and TRBJ2-7, reads GAGVSQSPSNKVTEKGKDVELRCDPISGHTALYWYRQSLGQGLEFLIYFQGNSAPDKSGLPSDRFSAERTGGSVSTLTIQRTQQEDSAVYLCASSLVLAGLYEQYFGPGTRLTVT.